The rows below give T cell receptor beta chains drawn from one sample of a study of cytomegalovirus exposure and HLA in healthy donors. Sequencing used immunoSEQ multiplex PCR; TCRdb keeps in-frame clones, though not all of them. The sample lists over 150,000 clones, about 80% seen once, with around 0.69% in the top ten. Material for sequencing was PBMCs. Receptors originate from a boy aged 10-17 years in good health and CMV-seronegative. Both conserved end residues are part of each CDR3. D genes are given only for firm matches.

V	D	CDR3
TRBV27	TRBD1	CASSLSGQLNNEQFF
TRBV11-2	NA	CASSFSSWNTEAFF
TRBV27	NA	CASSFGQGSYNEQFF
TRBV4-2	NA	CASSQDSEKLFF
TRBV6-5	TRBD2	CASSFAGTRGEQYF
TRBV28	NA	CASSFLGAENEQFF
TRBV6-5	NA	CASSYSGRYMNTEAFF
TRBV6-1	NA	CASSDRLSQPQHF
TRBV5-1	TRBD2	CASSFLAGGTDTQYF
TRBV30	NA	CAWKRGPLPEAGREQFF
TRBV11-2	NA	CASSLRDWVTLYEQYF
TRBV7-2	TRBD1	CASSLTGTGGGWQFF
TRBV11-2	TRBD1	CASSLTSGQGYTYEQYF
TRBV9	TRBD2	CASSPRLADINSYEQYF
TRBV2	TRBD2	CASTSGIELERGLGIYNEQFF
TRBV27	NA	CASSPRGTNEKLFF
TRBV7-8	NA	CASTNPRSAVGSYTF
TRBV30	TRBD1	CACYRGLGDEQFF
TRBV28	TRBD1	CASITGTGAYGYTF
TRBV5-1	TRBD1	CASSAPGQTAVVF
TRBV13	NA	CASSSRGERISSPLHF
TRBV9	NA	CASSVGSQGVNTGELFF
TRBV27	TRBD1	CASRMQGARSPLHF
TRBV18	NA	CASQGPFDSYGYTF
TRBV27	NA	CASNYARARGNSPLHF
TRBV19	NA	CASSINRGVGEKLFF
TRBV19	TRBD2	CASSIPRTGTSGRETQYF
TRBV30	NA	CAWNIPSQGANYGYTF
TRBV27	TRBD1	CASSPYKGTGGGYTF
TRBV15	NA	CATSSSSTGILKTQYF
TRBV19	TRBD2	CASRIAGDSYNEQFF
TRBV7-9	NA	CASSFGGVTEAFF
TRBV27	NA	CASSLFTGEDEQYF
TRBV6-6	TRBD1	CASFRGLQETQYF
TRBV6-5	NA	CASGGPYNEQFF
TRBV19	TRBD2	CASSTTSGPTYEQYF
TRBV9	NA	CASSSRLGGRTDTQYF
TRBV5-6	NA	CASSSDTTYGYTF